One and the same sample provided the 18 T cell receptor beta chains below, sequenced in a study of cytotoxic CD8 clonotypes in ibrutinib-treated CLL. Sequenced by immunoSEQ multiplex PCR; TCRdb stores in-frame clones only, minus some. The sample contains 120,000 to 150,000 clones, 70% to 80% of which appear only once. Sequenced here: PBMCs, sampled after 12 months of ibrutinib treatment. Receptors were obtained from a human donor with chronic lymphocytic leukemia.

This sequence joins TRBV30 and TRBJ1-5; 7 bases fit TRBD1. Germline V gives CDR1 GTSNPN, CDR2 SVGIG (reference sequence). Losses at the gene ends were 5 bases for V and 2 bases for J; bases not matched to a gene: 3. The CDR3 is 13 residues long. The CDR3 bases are TGTGCCTGGGGGACAGTTGGCAATCAGCCCCAGCATTTT. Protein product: CAWGTVGNQPQHF. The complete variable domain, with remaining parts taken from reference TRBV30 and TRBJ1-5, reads SQTIHQWPATLVQPVGSPLSLECTVEGTSNPNLYWYRQAAGRGLQLLFYSVGIGQISSEVPQNLSASRPQDRQFILSSKKLLLSDSGFYLCAWGTVGNQPQHFGDGTRLSIL.

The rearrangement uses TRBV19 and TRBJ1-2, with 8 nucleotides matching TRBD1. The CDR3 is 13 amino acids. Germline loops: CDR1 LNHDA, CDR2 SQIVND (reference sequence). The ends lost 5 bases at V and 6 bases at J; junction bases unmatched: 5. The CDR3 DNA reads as TGTGCCAGTAGTGACAGGGGAGTCGATGGCTACACCTTC. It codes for CASSDRGVDGYTF.

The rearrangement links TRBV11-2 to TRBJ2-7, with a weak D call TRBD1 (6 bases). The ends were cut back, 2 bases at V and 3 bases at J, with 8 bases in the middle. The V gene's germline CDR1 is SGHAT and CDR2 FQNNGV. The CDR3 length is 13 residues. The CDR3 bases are TGTGCCAGCAGCTTACGGACAGACTACGAGCAGTACTTC. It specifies CASSLRTDYEQYF.

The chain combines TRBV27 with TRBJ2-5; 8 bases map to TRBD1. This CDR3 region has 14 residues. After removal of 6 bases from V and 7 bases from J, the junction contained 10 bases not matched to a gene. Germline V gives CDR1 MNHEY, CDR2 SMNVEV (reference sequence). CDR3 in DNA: TGTGCCAGCAGCCGTGACAGGGGTTTTGCGACCCAGTACTTC. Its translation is CASSRDRGFATQYF.

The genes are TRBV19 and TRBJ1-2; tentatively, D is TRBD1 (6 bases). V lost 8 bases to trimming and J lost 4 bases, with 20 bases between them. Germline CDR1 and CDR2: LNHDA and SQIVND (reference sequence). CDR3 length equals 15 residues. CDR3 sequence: CASAPGTTLGYGYTF. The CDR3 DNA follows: TGTGCCAGTGCACCCGGGACAACCCTAGGCTATGGCTACACCTTC.

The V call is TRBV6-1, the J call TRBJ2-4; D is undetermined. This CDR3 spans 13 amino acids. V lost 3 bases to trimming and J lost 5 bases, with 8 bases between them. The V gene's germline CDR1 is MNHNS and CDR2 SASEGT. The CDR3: CASSDLLQNIQYF. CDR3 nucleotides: TGTGCCAGCAGTGACCTACTCCAAAACATTCAGTACTTC.

Here the CDR3 DNA reads TGTGCCAGCAGCTCGGGACAGGGTGGAGAGACCCAGTACTTC. Encoded protein: CASSSGQGGETQYF. The chain couples TRBV7-3 to TRBJ2-5; 9 bases fit TRBD1. Per germline, CDR1 SGHTA and CDR2 FQGTGA. The CDR3 length is 14 residues. J gave up 4 bases and V 4 bases, and 4 bases lay outside the gene matches.

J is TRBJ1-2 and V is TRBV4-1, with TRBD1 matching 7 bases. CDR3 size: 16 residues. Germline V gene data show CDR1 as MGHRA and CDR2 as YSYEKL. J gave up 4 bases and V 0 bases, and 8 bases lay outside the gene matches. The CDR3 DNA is TGCGCCAGCAGCCAAGAGTTCAGGGGGATCGTCTATGGCTACACCTTC. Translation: CASSQEFRGIVYGYTF.

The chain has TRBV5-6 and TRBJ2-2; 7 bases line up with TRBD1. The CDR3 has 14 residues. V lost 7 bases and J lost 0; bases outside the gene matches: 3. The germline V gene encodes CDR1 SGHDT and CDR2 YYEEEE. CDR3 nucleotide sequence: TGTGCCAGCTCTGGGACAGCGAACACCGGGGAGCTGTTTTTT. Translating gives CASSGTANTGELFF.

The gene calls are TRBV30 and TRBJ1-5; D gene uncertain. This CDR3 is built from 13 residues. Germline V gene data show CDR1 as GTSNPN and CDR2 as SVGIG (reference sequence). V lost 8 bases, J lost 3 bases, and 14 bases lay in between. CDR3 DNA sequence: TGTGCCGCCGCACCAGGTACCAATCAGCCCCAGCATTTT. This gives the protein CAAAPGTNQPQHF.

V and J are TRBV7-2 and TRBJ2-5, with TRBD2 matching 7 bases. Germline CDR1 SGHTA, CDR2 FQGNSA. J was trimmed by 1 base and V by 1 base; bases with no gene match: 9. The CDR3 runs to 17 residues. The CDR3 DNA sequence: TGTGCCAGCAGCTTAGGAGGCAGCGGGGTCCGCCAAGAGACCCAGTACTTC. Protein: CASSLGGSGVRQETQYF.

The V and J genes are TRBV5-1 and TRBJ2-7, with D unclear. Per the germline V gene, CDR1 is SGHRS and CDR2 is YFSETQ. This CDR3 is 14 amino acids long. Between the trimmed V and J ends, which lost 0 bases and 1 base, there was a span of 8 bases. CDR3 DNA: TGCGCCAGCAGCTTGGCAGCGTCTTCCTACGAGCAGTACTTC. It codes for CASSLAASSYEQYF.

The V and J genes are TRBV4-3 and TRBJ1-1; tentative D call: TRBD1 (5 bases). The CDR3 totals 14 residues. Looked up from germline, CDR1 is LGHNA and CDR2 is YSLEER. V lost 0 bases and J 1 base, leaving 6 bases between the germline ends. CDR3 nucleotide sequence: TGCGCCAGCAGCCAAGAGGACACGAACACTGAAGCTTTCTTT. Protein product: CASSQEDTNTEAFF.

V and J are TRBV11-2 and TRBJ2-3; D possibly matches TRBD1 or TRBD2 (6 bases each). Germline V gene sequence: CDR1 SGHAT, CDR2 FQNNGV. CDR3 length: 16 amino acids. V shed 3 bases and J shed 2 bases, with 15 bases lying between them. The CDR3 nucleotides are TGTGCCAGCAGCTTCTCTGGGGGGCGGGTCACAGATACGCAGTATTTT. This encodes CASSFSGGRVTDTQYF.

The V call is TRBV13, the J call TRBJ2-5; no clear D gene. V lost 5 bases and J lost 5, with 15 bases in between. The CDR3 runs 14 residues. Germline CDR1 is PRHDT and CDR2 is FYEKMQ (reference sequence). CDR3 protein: CASSPELGRETQYF. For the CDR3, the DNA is TGTGCCAGCAGCCCCGAGTTAGGGCGTGAGACCCAGTACTTC.

The CDR3, as DNA: TGTGCCAGCAGCCGACCTCAGGGGAACTATGGCTACACCTTC. It translates to CASSRPQGNYGYTF. V usage is TRBV6-1 and J usage is TRBJ1-2, with D possibly being TRBD1 (6 bases). V was cut by 6 bases and J by 2 bases, with 13 bases left in between. The CDR3 runs to 14 residues. Germline CDR1 MNHNS, CDR2 SASEGT.

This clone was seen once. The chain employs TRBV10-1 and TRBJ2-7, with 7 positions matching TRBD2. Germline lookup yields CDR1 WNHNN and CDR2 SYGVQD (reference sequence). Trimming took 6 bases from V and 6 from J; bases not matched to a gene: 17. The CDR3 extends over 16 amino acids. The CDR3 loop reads CASSEEGLPHPGEQYF. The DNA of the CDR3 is TGCGCCAGCAGCGAAGAGGGACTACCTCACCCCGGCGAGCAGTACTTC.

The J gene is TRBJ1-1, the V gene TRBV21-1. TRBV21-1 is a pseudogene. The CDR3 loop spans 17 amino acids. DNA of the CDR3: TGTGCCAGCAGCAAAGACAAGGGTGCAGCCATGAACACTGAAGCTTTCTTT. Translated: CASSKDKGAAMNTEAFF.